This T cell receptor (beta chain) was captured by sequencing in a study of T cell clones after liver transplantation. Study as a whole: Pre-transplant mixed lymphocyte reactions yielded third-party-reactive TCRbeta sequences as comparators for graft-donor-reactive sequences. The study, taken as a whole, reports: Compared with third party-reactive sequences, donor-reactive ones declined more, independent of withdrawal success.

Germline V CDR1 and CDR2: SNHLY, FYNNEI. This CDR3 is built from 13 residues. V dropped 4 bases and J dropped 7 bases, with 13 bases sitting between them. Note on this clone: The antigen is undetermined.

Generated by immunoSEQ multiplex PCR, the TCRdb table keeps only in-frame clones and is missing some. This sample has roughly 97,000 clones, with 75% to 90% found just once. This receptor was taken from a human donor who received a liver transplant. The material was CD4+ T cells from blood, obtained before liver transplant. V gene TRBV2 combines with J gene TRBJ1-1; tentative D call: TRBD1 (5 bases). CDR3 bases: TGTGCCAGCAGTGTCAATTGGGGCAGTGAAGCTTTCTTT. It yields the protein CASSVNWGSEAFF.